Included here is one T cell receptor beta chain sequence, with context. The antigen remains unidentified. The entry originates in a study of coeliac disease. Turning to the study itself: Coeliac patients had newly diagnosed active disease, refractory type I disease, or gluten-free diet control. Findings and limits, study-wide: Intraepithelial and lamina propria fractions were not highly pure. Largely private TRB repertoires meant most sequences were sample-unique.

Some clones are missing from TCRdb's copy, which holds only in-frame ones; the method was immunoSEQ multiplex PCR. This table holds under 2,500 clones, approximately 64% found once. The V gene end was trimmed by 5 bases and the J gene end by 6 bases; junction bases not matched to a gene: 4. The CDR3 contains 13 residues. Germline V lookup: CDR1 MNHEY, CDR2 SMNVEV (reference sequence). The genes are TRBV27 and TRBJ2-4; the match to TRBD1 covers 7 bases. Sequenced input: intraepithelial lymphocytes from the gut. This TCR came from a woman between 65 and 79 years old with celiac disease on a gluten-free diet. The CDR3 reads CASSTYRGNIQYF. The CDR3 DNA follows: TGTGCCAGCAGTACCTACAGGGGAAACATTCAGTACTTC.